The sample holds a few counts of the clone carrying this T cell receptor (beta chain). The target antigen is unknown. These data originate in a study of vaccination effects on CD4 cells after COVID-19. Study-wide results and limits: Convalescent patients in the study were few, and early post-infection timepoints were absent.

Assay: immunoSEQ multiplex PCR; the TCRdb copy retains only in-frame clones and omits some. The data show about 57,000 clones, less than 80% seen once. V was shortened by 0 bases and J by 7 bases, with 18 bases between the two germline ends. CDR1 and CDR2 (germline): LNHNV, YYDKDF (reference sequence). The CDR3 sequence is 16 residues long. A 10-day culture period preceded the isolation of CD4+ T cells. Participants were given two doses of BNT162b2 or mRNA-1273 vaccine. Vaccinated recipients, who were negative for nucleocapsid antibodies, had no history of SARS-CoV-2 infection. A half-medium replacement with IL-2 medium was carried out on days 3 and 7.

This TCR derives from a human donor who received a COVID-19 vaccine. The V gene is TRBV15, the J gene TRBJ1-2; no definite D call. The input for sequencing was CD4+ T cells from PBMCs cultured without peptide, taken after COVID-19 vaccination. The CDR3 nucleotides are TGTGCCACCAGCAGAGATCGACGAGAGGGCTGGAGTGGCTACACCTTC. This gives the protein CATSRDRREGWSGYTF.